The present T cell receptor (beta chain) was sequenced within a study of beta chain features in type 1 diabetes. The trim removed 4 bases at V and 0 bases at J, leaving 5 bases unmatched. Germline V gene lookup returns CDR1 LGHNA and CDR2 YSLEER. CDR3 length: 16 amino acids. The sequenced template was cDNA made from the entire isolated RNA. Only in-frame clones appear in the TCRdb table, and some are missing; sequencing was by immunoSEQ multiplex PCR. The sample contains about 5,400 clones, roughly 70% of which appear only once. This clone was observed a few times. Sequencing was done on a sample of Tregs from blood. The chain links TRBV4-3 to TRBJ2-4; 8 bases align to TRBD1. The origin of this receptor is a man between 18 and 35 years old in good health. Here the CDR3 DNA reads TGCGCCAGCAGCCCAGGGGGCATCCGAGCCAAAAACATTCAGTACTTC. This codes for CASSPGGIRAKNIQYF.